Described below is a single T cell receptor (beta chain) sequence and its context. Each CDR3 protein is one row after TCRdb ran MiXCR on the 5' RACE reads. The sample consists of about 50,000 distinct CDR3 sequences, roughly 7.6% of them appearing once. The time point here: sample taken at primary tumor resection. Sequencing covered unsorted whole RNA taken from tumor, nontumor lung or frozen PBMC. This sample is part of a study of spatial heterogeneity in lung cancer. Trimming removed 4 bases from V and 6 bases from J, with 14 bases in between. Germline CDR1 is SGHRS and CDR2 is YFSETQ. The CDR3 is 14 residues long.

The clonotype comes from a female donor with early-stage non-small cell lung cancer. This specimen was PBMCs, taken at surgery. The V gene is TRBV5-1, the J gene TRBJ2-4, with TRBD2 as a possible D gene (6 bases). CDR3 nucleotide sequence: TGCGCCAGCAGCGGGAGCGGGCCAGGAAACATTCAGTACTTC. Translating it yields CASSGSGPGNIQYF.